The 15 T cell receptor beta chains given below trace back to one sample, sequenced in a study of cytomegalovirus exposure and HLA in healthy donors. The PCR contained 60 Vbeta and 13 Jbeta primers. TCRdb keeps only in-frame clones here, not all; method: immunoSEQ multiplex PCR. The sample's table shows around 50,000 clones. Material: PBMCs. Receptor source: a woman in her thirties in good health and CMV-seropositive.

J is TRBJ1-2 and V is TRBV9, with TRBD1 matching over 7 bases. From germline, CDR1 is SGDLS and CDR2 YYNGEE. The CDR3 runs 14 residues. V lost 3 bases, J lost 4 bases, and 6 bases stayed unmatched. DNA of the CDR3: TGTGCCAGCAGCGGACCCGGGACAGTCTATGGCTACACCTTC. Amino acids: CASSGPGTVYGYTF.

The chain joins TRBV5-1 to TRBJ2-7, with 9 bases lining up with TRBD1. The CDR3 totals 15 residues. Germline V gives CDR1 SGHRS, CDR2 YFSETQ. V was pared by 3 bases and J by 5 bases, with 9 bases of the junction left unmatched. In DNA, the CDR3 is TGCGCCAGCAGCTACAATACAGGGGGCTTGGACGAGCAGTACTTC. Amino acids: CASSYNTGGLDEQYF.

The chain couples TRBV11-3 to TRBJ2-1, with 13 bases matching TRBD2. Germline V gene lookup returns CDR1 SGHNT and CDR2 YENEEA. There are 16 residues in the CDR3. V dropped 1 base and J dropped 9; count of bases not matched to a gene: 6. This CDR3 is CASSLVSLAGGGEQFF. DNA for the CDR3: TGTGCCAGCAGCTTAGTATCACTAGCGGGAGGGGGTGAGCAGTTCTTC.

The V gene is TRBV5-1, the J gene TRBJ2-5, with 9 bases lining up with TRBD1. V was clipped by 4 bases and J by 4 bases; unmatched bases: 11. Germline CDR1 reads SGHRS; CDR2 reads YFSETQ. The CDR3 loop spans 16 amino acids. DNA of the CDR3: TGCGCCAGCAGCCCGAGCGGGACAGGGAGCGGAGAGACCCAGTACTTC. Protein sequence: CASSPSGTGSGETQYF.

The rearrangement links TRBV7-9 to TRBJ2-7, with D perhaps TRBD1 (5 bases). Germline loops: CDR1 SEHNR, CDR2 FQNEAQ (reference sequence). V lost 2 bases, J lost 5 bases, and 7 bases lay in between. This CDR3 comprises 12 residues. The CDR3 DNA reads as TGTGCCAGCAGCTTACAGGGTGACGAGCAGTACTTC. Its protein product is CASSLQGDEQYF.

The chain is built from TRBV5-1 and TRBJ1-1; D remains unclear. Germline CDR1 is SGHRS and CDR2 is YFSETQ. Between the trimmed V and J ends, which lost 4 bases and 0 bases, there was a span of 22 bases. The CDR3 runs to 18 residues. CDR3 sequence reads: CASSPETVEGVLNTEAFF. For the CDR3, the DNA is TGCGCCAGCAGCCCGGAAACAGTAGAAGGTGTATTGAACACTGAAGCTTTCTTT.

The chain recombines TRBV6-1 with TRBJ2-5; 9 bases fit TRBD1. Germline-derived CDR1 and CDR2 are MNHNS and SASEGT. This CDR3 region has 14 residues. The junction had 12 bases not matched to a gene; V was cut back by 11 bases and J by 5 bases. This CDR3 is CASNPQGAGETQYF. DNA for the CDR3: TGTGCCTCAAATCCACAGGGGGCAGGGGAGACCCAGTACTTC.

The chain combines TRBV29-1 with TRBJ2-7; 8 nucleotides match TRBD1. Trimming took 6 bases from V and 5 from J; bases not matched to a gene: 9. Germline V gene lookup returns CDR1 SQVTM and CDR2 ANQGSEA. The CDR3 length is 13 residues. The CDR3 DNA reads as TGCAGCGTGGAGAGGACAGGGAACGACGAGCAGTACTTC. Its protein product is CSVERTGNDEQYF.

In DNA, the CDR3 is TGTGCCAGTAGTATAGGACAAACCAAAAACATTCAGTACTTC. It yields the protein CASSIGQTKNIQYF. The chain couples TRBV19 to TRBJ2-4; D not certain. The CDR3 has 14 residues. Trimming took 1 base from V and 2 from J, leaving 6 bases between them. Germline lookup yields CDR1 LNHDA and CDR2 SQIVND (reference sequence).

The chain is built from TRBV4-1 and TRBJ1-2; D ambiguous. The ends were cut back, 5 bases at V and 2 bases at J, with 9 bases in the middle. The CDR3 contains 13 residues. Germline V gene sequence: CDR1 MGHRA, CDR2 YSYEKL. The CDR3 protein is CASSITTNYGYTF. As DNA, the CDR3 is TGCGCCAGCAGCATCACAACGAACTATGGCTACACCTTC.

The J gene is TRBJ2-3, the V gene TRBV9; 8 nucleotides match TRBD2. The V segment lost 4 bases and the J segment 0 bases; nucleotides outside the gene matches: 10. The CDR3 covers 17 residues. Germline V gene lookup returns CDR1 SGDLS and CDR2 YYNGEE. CDR3 in amino acids: CASSPYGLAASTDTQYF. For the CDR3, the DNA is TGTGCCAGCAGCCCTTACGGACTAGCTGCTAGCACAGATACGCAGTATTTT.

This chain uses TRBV19 with TRBJ2-7; D gene ambiguous. V was clipped by 1 base and J by 0 bases, with 7 bases between them. CDR3 length equals 14 residues. The germline V gene has CDR1 LNHDA and CDR2 SQIVND (reference sequence). The CDR3 reads CASSIVHGSYEQYF. The CDR3 nucleotides read TGTGCCAGTAGTATAGTTCACGGCTCCTACGAGCAGTACTTC. Looking up the rest from reference TRBV19 and TRBJ2-7 gives the full variable domain: DGGITQSPKYLFRKEGQNVTLSCEQNLNHDAMYWYRQDPGQGLRLIYYSQIVNDFQKGDIAEGYSVSREKKESFPLTVTSAQKNPTAFYLCASSIVHGSYEQYFGPGTRLTVT.

The chain couples TRBV30 to TRBJ1-1; TRBD1 matches 8 bases. V dropped 4 bases and J dropped 7; count of bases not matched to a gene: 2. In germline, CDR1 is GTSNPN, CDR2 SVGIG (reference sequence). This CDR3 spans 11 amino acids. The CDR3 DNA sequence: TGTGCCTGGACCGGACAGGGTGAAGCTTTCTTT. It codes for CAWTGQGEAFF.

The chain is built from TRBV7-2 and TRBJ2-3; 8 bases align to TRBD2. Unmatched junction bases numbered 3, after V lost 6 bases and J lost 1 base. The germline V gene has CDR1 SGHTA and CDR2 FQGNSA. This CDR3 is 14 amino acids long. The CDR3 nucleotides read TGTGCCAGCAGGTTCGGGAGGGGCACAGATACGCAGTATTTT. Its protein is CASRFGRGTDTQYF. Looking up the rest from reference TRBV7-2 and TRBJ2-3 gives the full variable domain: GAGVSQSPSNKVTEKGKDVELRCDPISGHTALYWYRQSLGQGLEFLIYFQGNSAPDKSGLPSDRFSAERTGGSVSTLTIQRTQQEDSAVYLCASRFGRGTDTQYFGPGTRLTVL.

This chain joins TRBV9 and TRBJ1-2; a possible D gene is TRBD1 (6 bases). Germline values: CDR1 SGDLS, CDR2 YYNGEE. There are 17 residues in the CDR3. Trimming took 0 bases from V and 6 from J, leaving 21 bases between them. Here the CDR3 reads CASSVGDGVRGAHGYTF. For the CDR3, the DNA is TGTGCCAGCAGCGTAGGGGACGGCGTACGGGGGGCCCATGGCTACACCTTC.